This T cell receptor (beta chain) derives from a study of T cell responses to AZD1222 COVID-19 vaccine. This clone was seen only a few times. CDR1 is SGHVS and CDR2 is FNYEAQ in the germline V gene. The CDR3 consists of 16 residues. V lost 2 bases and J 1 base, leaving 11 bases between the germline ends. Assay: immunoSEQ multiplex PCR; the TCRdb copy retains only in-frame clones and omits some. The sample contains over 150,000 clones, roughly 88% of which appear only once. The sequence derives from an adult who received the AZD1222 COVID-19 vaccine. Here the sequenced sample was peripheral blood, taken 28 days after the second AZD1222 dose. The V and J genes are TRBV7-6 and TRBJ2-2; D unresolved. CDR3 sequence: CASSLYGMMNTGELFF. CDR3 nucleotide sequence: TGTGCCAGCAGCTTATATGGGATGATGAACACCGGGGAGCTGTTTTTT.